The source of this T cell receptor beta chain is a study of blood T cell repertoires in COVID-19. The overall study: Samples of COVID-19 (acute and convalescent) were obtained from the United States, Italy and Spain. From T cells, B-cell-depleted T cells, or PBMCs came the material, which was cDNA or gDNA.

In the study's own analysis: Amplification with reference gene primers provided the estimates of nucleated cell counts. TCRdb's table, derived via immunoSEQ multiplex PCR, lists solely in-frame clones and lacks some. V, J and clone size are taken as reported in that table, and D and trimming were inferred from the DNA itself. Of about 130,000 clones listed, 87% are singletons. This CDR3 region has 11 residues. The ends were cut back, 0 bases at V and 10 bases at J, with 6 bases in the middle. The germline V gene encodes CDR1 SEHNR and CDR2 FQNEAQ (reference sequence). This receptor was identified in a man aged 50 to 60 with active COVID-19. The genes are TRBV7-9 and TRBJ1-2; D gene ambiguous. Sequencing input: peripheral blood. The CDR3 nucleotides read TGTGCCAGCAGCTTAGCCGCGGTCTACACCTTC. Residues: CASSLAAVYTF. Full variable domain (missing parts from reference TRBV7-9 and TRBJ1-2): DTGVSQNPRHKITKRGQNVTFRCDPISEHNRLYWYRQTLGQGPEFLTYFQNEAQLEKSRLLSDRFSAERPKGSFSTLEIQRTEQGDSAMYLCASSLAAVYTFGSGTRLTVV.